This TCR beta chain originates from a study of blood T cells in healthy people across ages. Overall study context: Through template switching, about one barcoded beta molecule was captured per two T cells, as measured in model experiments. Study-wide results and limits: Higher diversity, along with more naive CD4+ cells, distinguished long-lived donors from aged donors. The CMV status of each donor remained undetermined, and this could have confounded shifts in expanded clonotypes. Per-million-T-cell TCR beta diversity fell roughly linearly with age.

This clonotype has more than one count but fewer than ten. The antigen is undetermined. Through a sample-barcoded 5' primer and a J-beta primer mix, a second PCR was run for roughly 6 to 11 cycles. TCRdb reprocessed the 5' RACE reads via MiXCR and lists one record per CDR3 protein. The table has about 970,000 distinct CDR3 sequences, around 54% seen once; the top ten hold about a fifth. Sequencing was performed on blood. The sequence was obtained from a woman aged 60 to 75 in good health.

As DNA, the CDR3 is TGTGCCAGCAGTTCCCCAGGGAGCCAGGGCTACACCTTC. Its translation is CASSSPGSQGYTF. The chain has TRBV12-3 or TRBV12-4 and TRBJ1-2; a weak D match, TRBD1 (5 bases). The CDR3 loop spans 13 amino acids. With 4 bases removed from V and 8 bases from J, the gap between germline ends came to 14 bases.